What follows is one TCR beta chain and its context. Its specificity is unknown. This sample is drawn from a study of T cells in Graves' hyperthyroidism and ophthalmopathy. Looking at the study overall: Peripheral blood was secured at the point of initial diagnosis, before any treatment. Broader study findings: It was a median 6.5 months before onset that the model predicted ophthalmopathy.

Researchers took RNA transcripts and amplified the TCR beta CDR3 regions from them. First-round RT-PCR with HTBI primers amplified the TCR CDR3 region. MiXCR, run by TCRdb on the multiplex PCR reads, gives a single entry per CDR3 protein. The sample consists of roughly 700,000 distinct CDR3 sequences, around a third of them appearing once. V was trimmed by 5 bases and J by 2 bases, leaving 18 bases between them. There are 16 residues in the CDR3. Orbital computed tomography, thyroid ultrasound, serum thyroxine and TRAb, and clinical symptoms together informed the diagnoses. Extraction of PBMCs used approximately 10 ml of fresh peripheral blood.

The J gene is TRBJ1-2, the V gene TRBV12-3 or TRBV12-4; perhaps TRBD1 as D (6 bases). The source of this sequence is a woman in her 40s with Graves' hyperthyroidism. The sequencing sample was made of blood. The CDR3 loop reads CASSRPRGGQNYGYTF. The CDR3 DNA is TGTGCCAGCAGTCGTCCCAGGGGAGGACAAAACTATGGCTACACCTTC.